These 12 T cell receptor beta chains came from one sample sequenced in a study of T cells after yellow fever vaccination. One entry per CDR3 protein, called by TCRdb with MiXCR from the 5' RACE reads. The sample carries some 52,000 distinct CDR3 sequences, 5% to 8.5% recorded once. The sequencing here drew on CD8+ T cells not binding an NS4B(214-222) dextramer, sorted from PBMCs, taken around 45 days after the first yellow fever vaccination. Receptor source: a young man who received the YFV17D yellow fever vaccine.

Ten or more counts support this clonotype. The chain has TRBV12-3 or TRBV12-4 and TRBJ1-5; possible D gene TRBD1, 5 bases. Trimming removed 6 bases at V and 5 bases at J, with 23 bases between. The CDR3 runs to 17 residues. CDR3 DNA: TGTGCCAGCAGCCTCTCCTGGGGGATCTTGGAAGATCAGCCCCAGCATTTT. Residues: CASSLSWGILEDQPQHF.

This clonotype was seen a few times. The genes are TRBV5-1 and TRBJ1-2; D is perhaps TRBD1 (5 bases). Germline V gene sequence: CDR1 SGHRS, CDR2 YFSETQ. This CDR3 is 15 amino acids long. V was pared by 0 bases and J by 3 bases, with 12 bases between. The CDR3 DNA reads TGCGCCAGCAGCTTGGTAGGGGAAGGTGACTATGGCTACACCTTC. Translated: CASSLVGEGDYGYTF.

The table lists this clonotype with a count of one. V gene TRBV5-6 combines with J gene TRBJ2-2; maybe TRBD1 (6 bases). The CDR3 is made up of 13 amino acids. Trimming left V 7 bases short and J 9 bases short, with 16 bases between. CDR1 SGHDT and CDR2 YYEEEE come from the germline V gene. CDR3 in amino acids: CASGPGTFRELFF. CDR3 DNA: TGTGCCAGCGGCCCCGGGACATTCAGGGAGCTGTTTTTT.

The rearrangement joins TRBV10-3 to TRBJ1-5, with D maybe TRBD1 (5 bases). The germline V gene has CDR1 ENHRY and CDR2 SYGVKD. Trimming shortened V by 0 bases and J by 5 bases, and 17 bases separated the two germline ends. The CDR3 has 17 amino acids. For the CDR3, the DNA is TGTGCCATCAGTGAGTCCGAGGGGTCCCACTTCTATCAGCCCCAGCATTTT. Its protein is CAISESEGSHFYQPQHF.

This clonotype has only a few counts. The rearrangement uses TRBV5-1 and TRBJ2-7; D unresolved. Per germline, CDR1 SGHRS and CDR2 YFSETQ. Trimming cost V 0 bases and J 2 bases, with 3 bases left between them. The CDR3 runs 12 residues. Here the CDR3 reads CASSLDAYEQYF. DNA of the CDR3: TGCGCCAGCAGCTTGGACGCCTACGAGCAGTACTTC.

J is TRBJ2-2 and V is TRBV20-1, with 9 bases matching TRBD1. The CDR3 length is 14 residues. Losses at the gene ends were 3 bases for V and 4 bases for J; bases not matched to a gene: 3. CDR1 is DFQATT and CDR2 is SNEGSKA in the germline V gene (reference sequence). The CDR3: CSARGTGLTGELFF. DNA of the CDR3: TGCAGTGCTAGGGGGACAGGGCTCACCGGGGAGCTGTTTTTT.

This clonotype was picked up many times. The rearrangement joins TRBV5-6 to TRBJ2-2; the D gene is possibly TRBD1 (6 bases). The V gene lost 3 bases and the J gene lost 0 bases, with 12 bases spanning the gap. CDR3 length: 16 residues. Germline values: CDR1 SGHDT, CDR2 YYEEEE. CDR3 bases: TGTGCCAGCAGCTGGCCTGACAGGCCGAACACCGGGGAGCTGTTTTTT. It specifies CASSWPDRPNTGELFF.

This clonotype was seen at least ten times. The V gene is TRBV6-2 or TRBV6-3, the J gene TRBJ2-5, with D tentatively TRBD1 or TRBD2 (6 bases each). This CDR3 region has 13 residues. CDR1 and CDR2 (germline): MNHEY, SVGEGT. With 2 bases removed from V and 4 bases from J, the gap between germline ends came to 8 bases. The CDR3 is CASSYGGPETQYF. The CDR3 DNA is TGTGCCAGCAGTTACGGGGGGCCAGAGACCCAGTACTTC.

This clonotype was picked up a small number of times. The J gene is TRBJ2-7, the V gene TRBV12-3 or TRBV12-4, with 8 bases aligning to TRBD2. This CDR3 has 14 amino acids. The J segment lost 4 bases and the V segment lost 3 bases, leaving 5 bases of the junction unmatched. The CDR3 loop reads CASSLNGGGYEQYF. CDR3 DNA sequence: TGTGCCAGCAGTTTGAACGGGGGGGGGTACGAGCAGTACTTC.

This clonotype turned up a few times. The chain combines TRBV7-9 with TRBJ1-5; 8 bases align to TRBD1. This CDR3 has 18 residues. Trimming at V came to 1 base and at J to 1 base, leaving 9 bases not matched to a gene. Germline V gene lookup returns CDR1 SEHNR and CDR2 FQNEAQ (reference sequence). The CDR3 region is CASSLEGQGALSNQPQHF. The CDR3 DNA reads TGTGCCAGCAGCTTAGAGGGGCAGGGGGCTCTAAGCAATCAGCCCCAGCATTTT.

This clonotype has a handful of counts. This sequence joins TRBV5-1 and TRBJ2-1, with D perhaps matching TRBD1 or TRBD2 (6 bases each). The CDR3 contains 17 residues. Germline V gene lookup returns CDR1 SGHRS and CDR2 YFSETQ. V lost 3 bases, J lost 3 bases, and 19 bases lay in between. CDR3 DNA sequence: TGCGCCAGCAGCTCCTCCCTCTCGGGGGCCCACTACAATGAGCAGTTCTTC. As protein: CASSSSLSGAHYNEQFF.

This clonotype was seen a handful of times. V gene TRBV7-2 combines with J gene TRBJ2-4; 7 bases match TRBD1. Germline CDR1 reads SGHTA; CDR2 reads FQGNSA. CDR3 length equals 16 residues. V trimming: 3 bases; J trimming: 0 bases; junction bases outside the gene matches: 5. The CDR3 sequence: CASSFTGVLAKNIQYF. The CDR3 DNA is TGTGCCAGCAGCTTTACAGGGGTCCTAGCCAAAAACATTCAGTACTTC.